The sequence of this TCR beta chain was determined in a study of response to subunit inactivated influenza vaccine. Broader study findings: There was a suggestion from the authors that each seasonal influenza vaccination recruits few new T cells.

Worth noting for this clonotype: Its antigen is currently unknown.

V was clipped by 1 base and J by 5 bases, with 20 bases between them. The CDR3 consists of 16 residues. Germline values: CDR1 DFQATT, CDR2 SNEGSKA (reference sequence). MiXCR, run by TCRdb on the RT-PCR reads, gives a single entry per CDR3 protein. The sample carries some 600,000 distinct CDR3 sequences, 14% recorded once. This sequence was found in a man aged 50 to 59 who received an inactivated influenza vaccine. The input for sequencing was PBMCs from blood, taken roughly 2 weeks before vaccination. V and J are TRBV20-1 and TRBJ2-5; D is perhaps TRBD1 (5 bases). CDR3 nucleotide sequence: TGCAGTGCTAGAGGGTCCCAGGGTCGGGCCGGGGAGACCCAGTACTTC. It yields the protein CSARGSQGRAGETQYF.